One T cell receptor (beta chain) is described in this entry. Its antigen is unknown. In the PCR, 60 Vbeta and 13 Jbeta primers were used. Here immunoSEQ multiplex PCR was the method, and the copy in TCRdb shows in-frame clones only, minus some. The sample shows roughly 200,000 clones, roughly 70% of them seen only once. The data were obtained in a study of cytomegalovirus exposure and HLA in healthy donors. The CDR3 has 14 amino acids. J was trimmed by 7 bases and V by 5 bases; bases with no gene match: 5. The V gene's germline CDR1 is LGHNT and CDR2 FRNRAP. Findings of the study overall: Within the data, a cluster of highly shared sequence variants was likely a sequencing artifact. CMV serostatus was the only immune exposure information that was available.

This TCR was recovered from a male donor in good health and CMV-seronegative. Material: PBMCs. V is TRBV12-5 and J is TRBJ1-5, with 10 bases fitting TRBD1. The CDR3 DNA reads as TGTGCTAGTGGTCCCGGGACAGGGGACCAGCCCCAGCATTTT. As protein: CASGPGTGDQPQHF.